The clone carrying this T cell receptor beta chain was observed a few times. Its cognate antigen is unknown. It was by quantitative 5'-RACE with molecular barcodes that TCR beta libraries were made. A single record per CDR3 protein comes from TCRdb applying MiXCR to the 5' RACE reads. The sample records about 200,000 distinct CDR3 sequences, roughly 24% being singletons. This entry is derived from a study of CD8 T cells in ankylosing spondylitis. Study-level findings and limits: The study identified a TCR beta motif of fewer than 10 highly homologous variants that appeared characteristic of ankylosing spondylitis blood. Earlier literature documents some of the motif variants in reactive arthritis synovial fluid and blood. In ankylosing spondylitis patients, matched synovial fluid reportedly showed significant enrichment of disease-linked clones.

Germline loops: CDR1 SGHTA, CDR2 FQGNSA. The CDR3 sequence is 16 residues long. J lost 7 bases, V lost 1 base, and 7 bases had no gene match. The sequence derives from a male donor with ankylosing spondylitis or in good health (not recorded which). Sequencing was done on a sample of blood, either unsorted or a sorted T cell fraction (not recorded which). The V and J genes are TRBV7-2 and TRBJ2-1; 10 positions match TRBD2. The CDR3 is CASSLETSGKGNEQFF. In DNA, the CDR3 is TGTGCCAGCAGCTTAGAAACTAGCGGGAAGGGGAATGAGCAGTTCTTC.